These 25 T cell receptor beta chains were sequenced from one sample in a study of PD-L1 blockade in urothelial cancer. Method: immunoSEQ multiplex PCR; TCRdb's copy keeps in-frame clones and lacks some. The data contain about 84,000 clones, roughly 82% of them singletons. The source was PBMCs, collected around atezolizumab (anti-PD-L1) treatment. Source of these receptors: a man between 65 and 85 years old with urothelial cancer.

The chain employs TRBV4-1 and TRBJ2-7; 9 bases line up with TRBD1. V shed 5 bases, J shed 3 bases, and the junction held 8 bases outside the gene matches. Germline CDR1 MGHRA, CDR2 YSYEKL. The CDR3 spans 15 residues. CDR3 residues: CASSVKTGGDYEQYF. The CDR3 nucleotides are TGCGCCAGCAGCGTGAAGACAGGGGGGGACTACGAGCAGTACTTC.

The chain joins TRBV29-1 to TRBJ1-3; 7 positions agree with TRBD1. The CDR3 contains 14 residues. V trimming: 5 bases; J trimming: 4 bases; junction bases outside the gene matches: 8. Germline assignment: CDR1 SQVTM and CDR2 ANQGSEA. The CDR3 DNA reads as TGCAGCGTTTATACCGGGACAGCGGGAAACACCATATATTTT. As protein: CSVYTGTAGNTIYF.

The chain couples TRBV25-1 to TRBJ1-1; weak D call: TRBD1 (5 bases). CDR3 length: 15 amino acids. Germline loops: CDR1 MGHDK, CDR2 SYGVNS. Trimming left V 1 base short and J 4 bases short, with 13 bases between. The CDR3 nucleotides are TGTGCCAGCAGTGAATTTCTTGGCACAGGCACTGAAGCTTTCTTT. Translating it yields CASSEFLGTGTEAFF.

The genes are TRBV9 and TRBJ2-1; TRBD2 matches 8 bases. The CDR3 runs to 15 residues. V lost 0 bases to trimming and J lost 6 bases; unmatched junction nucleotides: 5. The V gene's germline CDR1 is SGDLS and CDR2 YYNGEE. The CDR3 sequence is CASSVEAGVFNEQFF. CDR3 bases: TGTGCCAGCAGCGTAGAAGCGGGAGTTTTCAATGAGCAGTTCTTC.

V is TRBV5-4 and J is TRBJ1-1; possibly TRBD1 for D (5 bases). CDR1 is SGHNT, CDR2 YYREEE, per germline (reference sequence). This CDR3 has 16 residues. V was shortened by 4 bases and J by 2 bases, with 18 bases between the two germline ends. CDR3 protein: CASSQETSTVNTEAFF. The CDR3 region has the DNA TGTGCCAGCAGCCAAGAAACCTCGACAGTAAACACTGAAGCTTTCTTT. Full variable domain (missing parts from reference TRBV5-4 and TRBJ1-1): ETGVTQSPTHLIKTRGQQVTLRCSSQSGHNTVSWYQQALGQGPQFIFQYYREEENGRGNFPPRFSGLQFPNYSSELNVNALELDDSALYLCASSQETSTVNTEAFFGQGTRLTVV.

In its sample, this clone was seen many times. The V call is TRBV28, the J call TRBJ1-2, with TRBD1 identical over 7 bases. Germline-derived CDR1 and CDR2 are MDHEN and SYDVKM. The CDR3 has 13 amino acids. The trim removed 2 bases at V and 8 bases at J, leaving 5 bases unmatched. The CDR3 DNA reads TGTGCCAGCAGTTTAGGGCAGGGGGTCGGCTACACCTTC. This translates into CASSLGQGVGYTF.

The chain employs TRBV2 and TRBJ2-5; 9 nucleotides match TRBD1. V shed 6 bases and J 4 bases; nucleotides not matched to a gene: 3. Germline assignment: CDR1 SNHLY and CDR2 FYNNEI. The CDR3 length is 13 residues. The CDR3 DNA is TGTGCCAGCAGCGGACAGGGGATAGAGACCCAGTACTTC. Its protein product is CASSGQGIETQYF.

The chain links TRBV7-9 to TRBJ2-1; TRBD1 agrees at 7 bases. V shed 5 bases and J 2 bases; nucleotides not matched to a gene: 9. Germline values: CDR1 SEHNR, CDR2 FQNEAQ (reference sequence). The CDR3 consists of 16 residues. CDR3 DNA sequence: TGTGCCAGCAGCCTTATGACCGGGACAGCCTACAATGAGCAGTTCTTC. Translated: CASSLMTGTAYNEQFF.

This clone occurred many times. The chain couples TRBV10-3 to TRBJ2-3, with 11 bases fitting TRBD2. The CDR3 runs to 18 residues. Germline-derived CDR1 and CDR2 are ENHRY and SYGVKD. V shed 6 bases and J 4 bases; nucleotides not matched to a gene: 15. For the CDR3, the DNA is TGTGCCATCAGACCCGATACCCTTAGCGGGGGGGCCCCAGATACGCAGTATTTT. Its protein is CAIRPDTLSGGAPDTQYF.

This clone appeared a single time. The V call is TRBV21-1, the J call TRBJ2-1; the table's D call, TRBD2, has no DNA check behind it. TRBV21-1 is an annotated pseudogene. The CDR3 has 17 amino acids. CDR3 bases: TGTGCCAGCAGCAAAGACGGGACTAGCGGGAGCAACAATGAGCAGTTCTTC. Protein product: CASSKDGTSGSNNEQFF.

The rearrangement uses TRBV2 and TRBJ2-3, with D perhaps matching TRBD2 (5 bases). Germline V gives CDR1 SNHLY, CDR2 FYNNEI. The CDR3 contains 12 residues. V shed 10 bases and J shed 6 bases, with 14 bases lying between them. The CDR3 DNA reads as TGTGCCAATGAACGGACTTCGGATACGCAGTATTTT. It encodes CANERTSDTQYF. Variable domain in full (rest from reference TRBV2 and TRBJ2-3): EPEVTQTPSHQVTQMGQEVILRCVPISNHLYFYWYRQILGQKVEFLVSFYNNEISEKSEIFDDQFSVERPDGSNFTLKIRSTKLEDSAMYFCANERTSDTQYFGPGTRLTVL.

CDR3 nucleotide sequence: TGTGCCAGCAGCAAGGGGGCCATCCAAGCTAACTATGGCTACACCTTC. Translating it yields CASSKGAIQANYGYTF. The rearrangement joins TRBV21-1 to TRBJ1-2; TRBD1 is taken as the D call from the table, unchecked against the DNA. TRBV21-1 is labeled a pseudogene. The CDR3 length is 16 residues.

This chain connects TRBV4-1 to TRBJ2-6; D call uncertain. V was clipped by 4 bases and J by 0 bases, with 10 bases between them. Per the germline V gene, CDR1 is MGHRA and CDR2 is YSYEKL. This CDR3 region has 16 residues. CDR3 nucleotides: TGCGCCAGCAGCCGCAGATTCAACTCTGGGGCCAACGTCCTGACTTTC. Its translation: CASSRRFNSGANVLTF.

The rearrangement links TRBV5-1 to TRBJ2-1, with 15 bases matching TRBD2. The ends lost 3 bases at V and 12 bases at J; junction bases unmatched: 13. The CDR3 runs 17 residues. Germline loops: CDR1 SGHRS, CDR2 YFSETQ. The CDR3 sequence: CASSSESGTSGGNRQFF. The CDR3 DNA sequence: TGCGCCAGCAGCTCGGAGTCCGGGACTAGCGGGGGGAACCGGCAGTTCTTC.

This chain joins TRBV5-4 and TRBJ1-3, with a tentative D call TRBD1 (5 bases). V lost 3 bases, J lost 4 bases, and 11 bases lay in between. This CDR3 is built from 14 residues. Germline CDR1 is SGHNT and CDR2 is YYREEE (reference sequence). In nucleotides, the CDR3 is TGTGCCAGCAGCTGGGGGGTACCGGGAAACACCATATATTTT. Protein product: CASSWGVPGNTIYF.

This clone showed up just once. The chain employs TRBV19 and TRBJ1-3, with D possibly being TRBD1 (6 bases). This CDR3 is built from 17 residues. V was cut by 3 bases and J by 0 bases, with 15 bases left in between. CDR1 is LNHDA and CDR2 is SQIVND in the germline V gene (reference sequence). DNA for the CDR3: TGTGCCAGTAGTATCTGGTACAGGGTGGCCTCTGGAAACACCATATATTTT. Its translation is CASSIWYRVASGNTIYF.

V gene TRBV7-8 combines with J gene TRBJ2-7, with TRBD2 matching 10 bases. The CDR3 length is 15 residues. Losses at the gene ends were 5 bases for V and 2 bases for J; bases not matched to a gene: 6. The germline V gene has CDR1 SGHVS and CDR2 FQNEAQ. CDR3 DNA sequence: TGTGCCAGCAGCCAAGGGCTAGCGGGAGCCTACGAGCAGTACTTC. Its protein is CASSQGLAGAYEQYF.

The J gene is TRBJ2-7, the V gene TRBV6-5; D not certain. The CDR3 extends over 13 amino acids. In germline, CDR1 is MNHEY, CDR2 SVGAGI. The ends were cut back, 2 bases at V and 0 bases at J, with 5 bases in the middle. The CDR3: CASSYLSSYEQYF. The CDR3 DNA follows: TGTGCCAGCAGTTACCTGAGCTCCTACGAGCAGTACTTC.

This rearrangement joins TRBV28 to TRBJ2-3, with 11 bases identical to TRBD2. The J segment lost 2 bases and the V segment lost 7 bases, leaving 8 bases of the junction unmatched. Germline CDR1 is MDHEN and CDR2 is SYDVKM. This CDR3 is built from 16 residues. This chain's CDR3 is CASTFSGGASTDTQYF. CDR3 coding DNA: TGTGCCAGCACTTTTAGCGGGGGGGCCTCCACAGATACGCAGTATTTT.

The chain carries TRBV2 and TRBJ2-1; the match to TRBD2 covers 8 bases. Germline lookup yields CDR1 SNHLY and CDR2 FYNNEI. The V gene end was trimmed by 4 bases and the J gene end by 8 bases; junction bases not matched to a gene: 4. The CDR3 has 13 residues. CDR3 nucleotide sequence: TGTGCCAGCAGTGTGACTAGCGCCGATGAGCAGTTCTTC. Amino acids: CASSVTSADEQFF.

This chain links TRBV6-5 with TRBJ2-1, with no clear D. The ends were cut back, 8 bases at V and 12 bases at J, with 14 bases in the middle. Germline lookup yields CDR1 MNHEY and CDR2 SVGAGI. The CDR3 is 11 amino acids. This CDR3 reads CASGQRPRQFF. DNA for the CDR3: TGTGCCAGCGGTCAGCGTCCACGGCAGTTCTTC.

The chain recombines TRBV11-2 with TRBJ1-6, with D hard to call. The germline gives CDR1 SGHAT, CDR2 FQNNGV. V was cut by 3 bases and J by 1 base, with 7 bases left in between. The CDR3 runs to 15 residues. In DNA, the CDR3 is TGTGCCAGCAGCTTCCCGGGATCCTATAATTCACCCCTCCACTTT. Protein sequence: CASSFPGSYNSPLHF.

This clone was counted between two and nine times. The gene calls are TRBV6-1 and TRBJ1-1, with unresolved D. The CDR3 loop spans 13 amino acids. The V end lost 1 base, the J end lost 10 bases, and 13 bases lay between the germline ends. CDR1 MNHNS and CDR2 SASEGT come from the germline V gene. The CDR3 spells CASSEGVGVGAFF. CDR3 sequence (DNA): TGTGCCAGCAGTGAAGGAGTGGGAGTGGGAGCTTTCTTT.

The V gene is TRBV27, the J gene TRBJ2-7; 10 bases align to TRBD1. CDR3 length: 13 residues. CDR1 and CDR2 from the germline V gene are MNHEY and SMNVEV (reference sequence). V was clipped by 6 bases and J by 6 bases; unmatched bases: 5. The CDR3 loop reads CASRGTGASEQYF. As DNA, the CDR3 is TGTGCCAGCAGAGGGACAGGGGCCTCCGAGCAGTACTTC.

The rearrangement uses TRBV7-8 and TRBJ1-6, with a possible D match to TRBD1 (6 bases). Germline V CDR1 and CDR2: SGHVS, FQNEAQ. Trimming left V 0 bases short and J 9 bases short, with 9 bases between. CDR3 size: 14 residues. The CDR3 bases are TGTGCCAGCAGCTTAGCAACAGGGAGTTCACCCCTCCACTTT. Residues: CASSLATGSSPLHF.